This T cell receptor (beta chain) was documented in a study of identical twins. Unique molecular identifiers were present on the cDNA, and a universal primer site came from template switching. One entry per CDR3 protein, called by TCRdb with MiXCR from the 5' RACE reads. The sample lists about 530,000 distinct CDR3 sequences, about 22% occurring once. Healthy Caucasians provided all donations. Study-wide findings and caveats: Within monozygotic twins, out-of-frame TCR alpha sharing was underestimated by the models.

Comment on this clonotype: Antigen unknown.

V gave up 6 bases and J gave up 6 bases; unmatched junction bases: 0. This CDR3 is 11 amino acids long. Germline assignment: CDR1 SNHLY and CDR2 FYNNEI. The same data also went into a second study, on yellow fever vaccine responses in identical twins.

The origin of this receptor is a woman in her late teens or twenties in good health. This chain uses TRBV2 with TRBJ2-7, with 9 bases lining up with TRBD1. The specimen sequenced was CD4+ T cells sorted from blood. CDR3: CASRGQGEQYV. In nucleotides, the CDR3 is TGTGCCAGCAGGGGACAGGGCGAGCAGTACGTC.